This T cell receptor beta chain was sequenced during a study of blood T cell repertoires in COVID-19. Libraries were prepared by immunoSEQ multiplex PCR; TCRdb keeps only in-frame clonotypes and omits some of them. The table shows some 99,000 clones, with approximately 90% occurring only once. The germline gives CDR1 SGDLS, CDR2 YYNGEE. The V end lost 3 bases, the J end lost 4 bases, and 13 bases lay between the germline ends. This CDR3 has 14 amino acids. The chain employs TRBV9 and TRBJ1-2; tentatively, D is TRBD1 (6 bases). This clonotype was sampled from a human donor in a cohort sampled during active COVID-19. Sequencing used peripheral blood. The CDR3 region is CASSGTAVAYGYTF. The CDR3 DNA reads as TGTGCCAGCAGCGGGACAGCAGTAGCCTATGGCTACACCTTC.